Below, one T cell receptor (beta chain) is given with its context. The data belong to a study of regulatory T cells in long-lasting Graves disease. Library construction for TCR beta used iRepertoire HTBI primers and Arm-PCR of CDR3 regions. MiXCR, run by TCRdb on the multiplex PCR reads, gives a single entry per CDR3 protein. This sample yields approximately 690,000 distinct CDR3 sequences, of which about 30% are seen a single time; 40% to 50% belongs to the top ten. This CDR3 region has 17 residues. The germline V gene has CDR1 SGHAT and CDR2 FQNNGV. With V trimmed by 1 base and J by 8 bases, 12 bases remained unmatched. Sample time point: persistent/refractory GD, antithyroid drugs over 5 years with positive TRAb. Extracted PBMC RNA gave rise to the TCR library.

The clonotype was recovered from a female donor with Graves disease. Source: peripheral blood mononuclear cells (PBMCs), taken when the disease was refractory, from a patient treated with antithyroid drugs. The chain has TRBV11-2 and TRBJ2-1; TRBD2 matches at 9 bases. DNA of the CDR3: TGTGCCAGCAGCTTAGTGGGCCTAGCGGGAAGGGCCCATGAGCAGTTCTTC. Protein product: CASSLVGLAGRAHEQFF.